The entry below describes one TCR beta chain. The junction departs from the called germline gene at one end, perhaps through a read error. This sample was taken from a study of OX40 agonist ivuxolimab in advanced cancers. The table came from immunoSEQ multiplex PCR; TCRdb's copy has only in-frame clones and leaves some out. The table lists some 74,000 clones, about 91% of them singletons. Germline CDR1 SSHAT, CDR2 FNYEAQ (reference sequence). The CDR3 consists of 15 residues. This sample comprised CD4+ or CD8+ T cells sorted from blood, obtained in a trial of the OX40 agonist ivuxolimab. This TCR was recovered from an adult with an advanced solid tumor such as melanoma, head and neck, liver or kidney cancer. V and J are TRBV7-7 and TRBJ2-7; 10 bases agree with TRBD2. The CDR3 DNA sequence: TGTGCTAGCAGCGTATCTAGCGGGAGCTCCTACGAGCAGTACTTC. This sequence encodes CASSVSSGSSYEQYF.